This TCR beta chain was sequenced during a study of cytomegalovirus exposure and HLA in healthy donors (TCRdb year 2017). Context from the whole study: In an earlier analysis of under 600 of the donors, about 260 Gb of sequence data and 100 million or so unique TCR beta sequences from about 190 million T cells were reported. A later analysis re-examined previously published TCR beta repertoires from several hundred donors and added high-resolution HLA genotyping to investigate patterns of TCR occurrence. Both class I and class II loci were covered by HLA typing, at four-digit resolution. A separate validation cohort of about 110 different subjects was used in addition to the 666-subject first cohort. The study combined high-throughput TCR immunosequencing, statistical association of individual TCRs with disease status, and machine learning to predict cytomegalovirus infection status. An earlier analysis of several hundred of the donors used high-throughput TCR beta sequencing to judge whether each TCR beta V gene segment behaved as functional or pseudogenic. Of the 300 to 450 genotyped donors, 81% were placed in the genetic ancestry cluster associated with self-reported Caucasian donors. Typing coverage differed by locus: A, B, C, DRB1 and DQB1 were typed in roughly 620-630 donors, DQA1 in approximately 520, DPA1 in over 600, and DPB1 in just under 480. Rather than using new phenotypic data, the later analysis identified candidate immune exposures from TCR beta sequences and from how often those sequences occurred across donors. An early release that covered roughly 600 HLA-typed donors contained approximately 290 gigabases of sequencing data and 75 million to 100 million unique TCR sequences. The study aimed to test whether cataloging public T cell receptors could reveal signatures of past pathogen exposure. All discovery cohort repertoires had been generated on a single sequencing platform. Donor age, sex, ethnicity and CMV serostatus were compiled together with the repertoire data. On average, roughly 250,000 unique TCR beta nucleotide sequences were sequenced per donor among a few hundred genotyped donors of the cohort, with roughly 18% of those sequences being non-productive. A handful of DR-DQ haplotypes were handled as single units for association and clustering because linkage in the cohort was strong. Using immunosequencing, the study profiled T cell repertoires from fewer than 700 subjects and related those repertoires to cytomegalovirus serostatus. In a later genetic analysis, genome-wide SNP genotypes for about three fifths of the roughly 670 donors were used, and that subset was treated as a discovery cohort. Results and caveats for the whole study, not just this receptor: Some IMGT-functional V segments, including TRBV6-2 and TRBV6-3, could not be distinguished by the 87-base-pair reads and were therefore excluded. The earlier analysis of 587 of the donors excluded some 16 rarely observed V segments, including chromosome 9 orphons, because counts were too low. In an earlier analysis of some 500 of the donors, most TCR beta V segments appeared in productive rearrangements about 87% or about 30% of the time, broadly matching IMGT annotations. A later analysis found that HLA-associated TCR beta chains were more clonally expanded and had lower generation probabilities than equally common non-associated chains. Linkage disequilibrium might explain the correlated functional status among segregating V segments, but an unknown experimental factor could not be excluded. The classifier was reported to diagnose cytomegalovirus status with high specificity and sensitivity in both the original cohort and the validation cohort. A later analysis associated 17,000 or so TCR beta sequences with specific HLA alleles at a false discovery rate of 0.05. A further reported finding was that TCR beta sequences accurately predicted the HLA-A and HLA-B alleles for most subjects in the first cohort. It was suggested by the authors that the approach could potentially be generalized to other disease states and immunological phenotypes. Roughly uniform sequencing depth across donors was assumed in presence/absence analyses, although this assumption may not hold. When HLA alleles, especially DR and DQ, strongly co-occurred, attributing TCR associations to individual alleles was difficult. Across donors, most TCR sequences were observed very rarely, whereas some public TCRs were present in many individuals. An association between a missense DCLRE1C variant and V-gene and J-gene trimming of TCR beta chains was found in a later genetic analysis and replicated in an independent cohort. In vitro tests confirmed that a few of the cytomegalovirus-associated TCR beta chains recognize cytomegalovirus antigens. In a later analysis, the rate of TCR association differed among HLA loci, with DRB1 alleles having the most associated TCRs and HLA-C alleles having the fewest. A later analysis found that most CMV-associated TCR beta chains appeared HLA-restricted, with HLA associations seemingly driven largely by CMV exposure. A total of fewer than 200 TCR beta chains were listed by the study as associated with cytomegalovirus. For the cohort, immune exposure information was limited to CMV serostatus. A cluster of highly shared sequence variants was judged likely to represent a technical artifact of the sequencing pipeline. A later genetic analysis reported fewer N-insertions in productive TCRs among donors in an Asian-associated ancestry cluster than the roughly 650-donor mean. The cohort was sequenced for TCR beta chains only, and without alpha or paired-chain data the features that could be detected were limited. A later analysis reported that several top co-occurrence clusters appeared linked to parvovirus B19, influenza, CMV and Epstein-Barr virus. Because some donors lacked HLA typing at each locus, the association tests relied only on the typed subset.

CDR1 and CDR2 are drawn from the germline V gene (reference sequence): LNHDA, SQIVND. V loses 5 bases at its end and J loses 3 bases; junction bases beyond the gene matches: 5. Counted from cysteine to phenylalanine, this CDR3 has 15 amino acids. The entry retains the CDR3 DNA only, 45 bases that are in frame from base 1. Remarks on this clone: Its antigen is unknown. The input lacks base qualities; no much larger clone sits a single base away.

Library preparation was by the immunoSEQ multiplex PCR assay. The multiplex PCR relied on a mix of 60 forward primers for TCR Vbeta segments and 13 reverse primers for TCR Jbeta segments. Amplification of the CDR3 region of rearranged TCR beta genes was performed with a multiplex PCR assay on genomic DNA. The amplified TCR beta libraries were sequenced on the Illumina HiSeq System as 87-base-pair reads. The study's own analysis went as follows. In a later analysis, tens of millions of unique TCR beta chains were counted across the 500 to 850 repertoires, and about 9.9 million of these chains were shared by at least two donors. Raw reads were error-corrected and collapsed into unique sequences by a nearest-neighbor algorithm in which closely related sequences were merged to remove PCR and sequencing errors. CDR3 sequences were aligned to IMGT reference sequences to assign V, D and J gene segments. For a sequence to be retained, at least a six-nucleotide match to both a V gene segment and a J gene segment was required. A rearrangement counted as productive if the CDR3 had no stop codons and remained in frame with V and J, and every other rearrangement counted as non-productive. Following IMGT convention, CDR3 was defined as the stretch from the second conserved V-encoded cysteine up to the conserved J-encoded phenylalanine. Sequences without an unambiguous match to a single V gene segment were excluded from the earlier analysis of 500 to 700 of the donors. An earlier analysis of a few hundred of the donors called V segments functional above 56.7% productive rearrangements and segregating when the between-donor standard deviation exceeded 5%. A statistical classification framework was developed to diagnose cytomegalovirus status using the catalog of TCR beta chain sequences. A later analysis assigned V and J genes by comparing TCR nucleotide sequences with IMGT/GENE-DB human TR gene sequences. The TCRdist pipeline was used in a later analysis to assign CDR3 sequences and most-parsimonious VDJ recombination scenarios. A later analysis defined each TCR beta chain by its CDR3 amino acid sequence plus V-gene family, and excluded reads lacking a unique V-gene family. In a later analysis, 550 to 650 highly shared, low-generation-probability nucleotide sequences were removed to address suspected cross-contamination and a sequencing artifact. A later analysis calculated a clonal expansion index for each public chain from normalized within-repertoire ranks of inferred template counts. A later analysis computed generation probabilities with a VDJ recombination model fitted to out-of-frame rearrangements, and checked the results against IGoR. In a later analysis, hypergeometric tests were used to score TCR-TCR, TCR-HLA and TCR-CMV co-occurrence, with a repertoire-size bias correction applied to TCR pairs. To estimate false discovery rates, a later analysis permuted the HLA or CMV assignments 20 times. In a later analysis, co-occurring TCRs were grouped with DBSCAN, and TCRdist sequence similarity was added when clustering was performed within HLA-allele-positive subsets. Co-occurrence clustering excluded repertoires with fewer than 30,000 or more than 120,000 public chains, plus five with anomalous nucleotide sharing. The clones in this table, taken by TCRdb from immuneACCESS, are in-frame only. Not every clone is retained; where verified, under half of the shortfall comes from an unresolved V gene, and the cause of the rest is unknown. That table furnishes V, J and clone size, whereas the DNA furnished D and trimming. The sample table lists around 150,000 clones, over 75% of them with a count of one. The ten largest make up about 1.3% of the sample.

The cohort was made up of 666 healthy bone marrow donors. At the time of sampling, every cohort member was nominally healthy, though immune exposures that went unrecorded were likely present. The donor tested CMV seronegative, placing the donor among the 350 or so seronegative members of the cohort. Each donor provided a peripheral blood sample, and peripheral blood mononuclear cells were used for TCR beta sequencing. Genomic DNA was extracted from the blood cell samples with the Qiagen DNeasy Blood Extraction Kit. The chain employs TRBV19 and TRBJ1-4, with TRBD1 matching 8 junction bases. This receptor was obtained from a woman aged 25 to 39 in good health and CMV-seronegative. The specimen sequenced was PBMCs. The bases are TGTGCCAGTAGTGACAGGGGCTCTTCTAATGAAAAACTGTTTTTT. The resulting protein is CASSDRGSSNEKLFF.